Listed below are T cell receptor beta chains from one sample, sequenced in a study of cytomegalovirus exposure and HLA in healthy donors. Libraries were prepared by immunoSEQ multiplex PCR; TCRdb keeps only in-frame clonotypes and omits some of them. The data show tens of thousands of clones, 65% to 85% seen once. Sample: PBMCs. The receptors shown here come from a middle-aged woman in good health and CMV-seropositive. The conserved cysteine and the conserved F or W are not part of the CDR3 here. Fields, in order: V gene, D gene, clone size, CDR3 protein. A D gene is named only where the DNA matches it firmly. Clone sizes are given selectively: once, few, many, or a class where the clone is expanded.

V: TRBV5-6
D: TRBD1
size: .
CDR3: ASSRGQGVREKLF

V: TRBV29-1
D: TRBD2
size: .
CDR3: SVVIRGTSGYNEQF

V: TRBV6-5
D: .
size: .
CDR3: ASSYSRVSYYEQY

V: TRBV6-1
D: .
size: .
CDR3: ASSVGSSYEQY

V: TRBV6-1
D: .
size: few
CDR3: ASSEAPGPTNEKLF

V: TRBV7-9
D: TRBD1
size: .
CDR3: ASSNSVSRGQNTEAF

V: TRBV5-4
D: TRBD1
size: .
CDR3: ASSADRGGQPQH

V: TRBV19
D: TRBD1
size: .
CDR3: ASSIEVGQGTYGYT

V: TRBV7-8
D: .
size: .
CDR3: ASSTRATGSYEQY

V: TRBV2
D: TRBD2
size: .
CDR3: ASSVTTSGRASEQF